These 22 T cell receptor beta chains were sequenced from one sample in a study of vaccination and CD4 T cells after COVID-19. These TCRs' antigens remain unknown. Specified treatment: approximately nine-day PBMC culture with coronavirus spike peptide pools or control peptides (ViraFEST assay). The assay that was used to sequence DNA from cultured CD4+ T cells was the Oncomine TCR Beta short-read assay. MiXCR, run by TCRdb on the PCR reads, gives a single entry per CDR3 protein. In the table there are around 11,000 distinct CDR3 sequences, 77% of which are singletons. Sequencing was carried out using CD4+ T cells from blood, cultured in vitro. The receptors come from a human donor who had recovered from COVID-19.

The genes are TRBV11-2 and TRBJ2-3; 8 nucleotides line up with TRBD2. V shed 3 bases, J shed 14 bases, and the junction held 13 bases outside the gene matches. The germline CDR1 and CDR2 sequences are SGHAT and FQNNGV. The CDR3 loop spans 14 amino acids. CDR3 sequence reads: CASSFFSGGTQGYF. CDR3 coding DNA: TGTGCCAGCAGCTTCTTCTCGGGAGGGACCCAGGGGTATTTT.

This clonotype has only a few counts. The chain joins TRBV15 to TRBJ2-1; 8 nucleotides line up with TRBD1. There are 19 residues in the CDR3. V shed 4 bases and J 4 bases; nucleotides not matched to a gene: 18. CDR1 is LNHNV, CDR2 YYDKDF, per germline (reference sequence). Here the CDR3 DNA reads TGTGCCACCAGCAAGCTATACGGGACAGGCAAGGGCCTTTACAATGAGCAGTTCTTC. Translation gives CATSKLYGTGKGLYNEQFF. The complete variable domain, with remaining parts taken from reference TRBV15 and TRBJ2-1, reads DAMVIQNPRYQVTQFGKPVTLSCSQTLNHNVMYWYQQKSSQAPKLLFHYYDKDFNNEADTPDNFQSRRPNTSFCFLDIRSPGLGDTAMYLCATSKLYGTGKGLYNEQFFGPGTRLTVL.

The V and J genes are TRBV7-2 and TRBJ2-7, with 15 bases matching TRBD2. V shed 4 bases and J 12 bases; nucleotides not matched to a gene: 10. This CDR3 is built from 15 residues. Looked up from germline, CDR1 is SGHTA and CDR2 is FQGNSA. The CDR3 DNA reads TGTGCCAGCAGCTCGGGACTAGCGGGAGGCCCCTCCCCGTACTTC. Protein product: CASSSGLAGGPSPYF.

The chain has TRBV9 and TRBJ1-6; the match to TRBD1 covers 7 bases. CDR1 and CDR2 (germline): SGDLS, YYNGEE. J lost 9 bases, V lost 4 bases, and 13 bases had no gene match. The CDR3 sequence is 16 residues long. The CDR3 reads CASSYPTGVLRSPLHF. In DNA, the CDR3 is TGTGCCAGCAGCTACCCAACAGGGGTCCTTCGTTCACCCCTCCACTTT.

The chain links TRBV20-1 to TRBJ1-1; D uncertain. V lost 6 bases, J lost 4 bases, and 15 bases lay in between. This CDR3 region has 13 residues. Germline V gives CDR1 DFQATT, CDR2 SNEGSKA (reference sequence). The CDR3: CSAPNSLGTEAFF. CDR3 coding DNA: TGCAGTGCACCCAACAGTTTAGGCACTGAAGCTTTCTTT.

V is TRBV30 and J is TRBJ2-3, with D hard to call. With 3 bases removed from V and 6 bases from J, the gap between germline ends came to 13 bases. The CDR3 has 13 amino acids. The germline V gene has CDR1 GTSNPN and CDR2 SVGIG (reference sequence). The CDR3 reads CAWSRPTIDTQYF. The CDR3 DNA reads TGTGCCTGGAGCCGCCCCACTATTGATACGCAGTATTTT.

The V gene is TRBV6-2 or TRBV6-3, the J gene TRBJ2-7, with a weak D call TRBD1 (6 bases). V lost 5 bases, J lost 3 bases, and 17 bases lay in between. The V gene's germline CDR1 is MNHEY and CDR2 SVGEGT. This CDR3 has 15 residues. The CDR3 loop reads CASSAQGWGLYEQYF. CDR3 DNA sequence: TGTGCCAGCAGTGCTCAGGGGTGGGGGCTCTACGAGCAGTACTTC.

The rearrangement links TRBV5-1 to TRBJ2-7; 9 bases are shared with TRBD1. This CDR3 region has 14 residues. Germline CDR1 reads SGHRS; CDR2 reads YFSETQ. The ends lost 0 bases at V and 4 bases at J; junction bases unmatched: 2. The CDR3, as DNA: TGCGCCAGCAGCTTGGACAGGGGGCGGTACGAGCAGTACTTC. The encoded protein is CASSLDRGRYEQYF.

V and J are TRBV21-1 and TRBJ2-5; TRBD1 is the table's D call and was not checked against the DNA. TRBV21-1 is recorded as a pseudogene. This CDR3 is built from 10 residues. The CDR3 reads CAPGGETQYF. The CDR3, as DNA: TGTGCCCCAGGGGGGGAGACCCAGTACTTC.

The rearrangement links TRBV7-8 to TRBJ1-4; TRBD1 matches at 10 bases. Losses at the gene ends were 5 bases for V and 11 bases for J; bases not matched to a gene: 8. Germline V lookup: CDR1 SGHVS, CDR2 FQNEAQ. This CDR3 is 14 amino acids long. CDR3 in amino acids: CASSGDRGLRKLFF. CDR3 bases: TGTGCCAGCAGCGGAGACAGGGGGCTCAGGAAACTGTTTTTT.

This clonotype was seen a few times. The rearrangement uses TRBV6-1 and TRBJ1-6, with 8 bases matching TRBD1. The germline gives CDR1 MNHNS, CDR2 SASEGT. CDR3 length: 14 amino acids. V lost 4 bases, J lost 7 bases, and 3 bases stayed unmatched. This chain's CDR3 is CASSVDRGNSPLHF. In DNA, the CDR3 is TGTGCCAGCAGTGTAGACAGGGGAAATTCACCCCTCCACTTT.

The count of this clonotype is one. The rearrangement links TRBV20-1 to TRBJ1-3; D uncertain. Germline lookup yields CDR1 DFQATT and CDR2 SNEGSKA (reference sequence). V gave up 0 bases and J gave up 2 bases, with 8 bases separating them. The CDR3 extends over 14 amino acids. The CDR3 is CSARDRPTGNTIYF. For the CDR3, the DNA is TGCAGTGCTAGAGATAGGCCAACTGGAAACACCATATATTTT.

This chain joins TRBV28 and TRBJ1-1, with D perhaps TRBD1 (5 bases). V was cut by 1 base and J by 7 bases, with 7 bases left in between. The CDR3 runs to 12 residues. Germline V lookup: CDR1 MDHEN, CDR2 SYDVKM. CDR3 sequence (DNA): TGTGCCAGCAGTTTATCAAGGGGTGAAGCTTTCTTT. Translated: CASSLSRGEAFF.

The rearrangement links TRBV6-1 to TRBJ2-1; 11 nucleotides match TRBD2. J gave up 6 bases and V 5 bases, and 3 bases lay outside the gene matches. Germline CDR1 MNHNS, CDR2 SASEGT. CDR3 length equals 14 residues. This CDR3 reads CASSQGLAGNEQFF. In nucleotides, the CDR3 is TGTGCCAGCAGTCAAGGACTAGCGGGCAATGAGCAGTTCTTC.

This sequence joins TRBV20-1 and TRBJ2-7; 11 bases map to TRBD2. V was pared by 0 bases and J by 4 bases, with 8 bases of the junction left unmatched. The CDR3 totals 16 residues. Germline V gene data show CDR1 as DFQATT and CDR2 as SNEGSKA (reference sequence). The CDR3 protein is CSARDGMGLAAYEQYF. Here the CDR3 DNA reads TGCAGTGCTAGAGATGGGATGGGACTAGCGGCATACGAGCAGTACTTC.

The chain employs TRBV27 and TRBJ1-5; 10 bases align to TRBD1. Germline values: CDR1 MNHEY, CDR2 SMNVEV (reference sequence). This CDR3 region has 16 residues. V lost 7 bases and J lost 3; bases outside the gene matches: 9. CDR3 region: CASMRLDRGDNQPQHF. The CDR3, as DNA: TGTGCCAGCATGCGACTGGACAGGGGGGACAATCAGCCCCAGCATTTT.

This chain uses TRBV10-3 with TRBJ2-3; the D is unclear. The CDR3 is made up of 11 amino acids. Germline-derived CDR1 and CDR2 are ENHRY and SYGVKD. V lost 5 bases to trimming and J lost 1 base, with 1 base between them. The CDR3 spells CAISRTDTQYF. In DNA form, the CDR3 reads TGTGCCATCAGTCGCACAGATACGCAGTATTTT.

This chain links TRBV7-9 with TRBJ2-1; 8 bases line up with TRBD2. Looked up from germline, CDR1 is SEHNR and CDR2 is FQNEAQ (reference sequence). Germline trimming cut 2 bases from V and 6 bases from J; bases unmatched to any gene: 0. This CDR3 region has 13 residues. CDR3 bases: TGTGCCAGCAGCTTACGGGGGGGCAATGAGCAGTTCTTC. Encoded protein: CASSLRGGNEQFF.

The V call is TRBV11-2, the J call TRBJ2-3; possible D gene TRBD1, 5 bases. The length of the CDR3 is 13 residues. V shed 1 base and J shed 8 bases, with 10 bases lying between them. Germline assignment: CDR1 SGHAT and CDR2 FQNNGV. The CDR3 bases are TGTGCCAGCAGCTTAGTACAGCAGGGTACGCAGTATTTT. This encodes CASSLVQQGTQYF.

The chain joins TRBV24-1 to TRBJ1-5; D not resolved. V lost 5 bases and J 1 base, leaving 11 bases between the germline ends. The germline gives CDR1 KGHDR, CDR2 SFDVKD. This CDR3 region has 15 residues. CDR3 nucleotides: TGTGCCACCAGTGCCGCTTCGGGAAGCAATCAGCCCCAGCATTTT. It encodes CATSAASGSNQPQHF.

V usage is TRBV25-1 and J usage is TRBJ2-3; D is undetermined. The CDR3 runs 16 residues. Germline CDR1 MGHDK, CDR2 SYGVNS. The V and J ends lost 5 bases and 0 bases respectively, with 15 bases between them. DNA of the CDR3: TGTGCCAGCAGTCCCCGGGCCCTTACTAGCACAGATACGCAGTATTTT. Its protein product is CASSPRALTSTDTQYF.

The chain employs TRBV28 and TRBJ2-7, with 10 bases lining up with TRBD2. With V trimmed by 5 bases and J by 6 bases, 4 bases remained unmatched. Looked up from germline, CDR1 is MDHEN and CDR2 is SYDVKM. CDR3 length: 13 amino acids. The CDR3 reads CASSSGRAFEQYF. The CDR3 DNA sequence: TGTGCCAGCAGTAGCGGGAGGGCTTTCGAGCAGTACTTC.